Described below is a single T cell receptor (beta chain) sequence and its context. Its antigen is as yet unknown. Profiling relied on immunoSEQ multiplex PCR, and the TCRdb table lists in-frame clones only, not all of them. The sample carries fewer than 400,000 clones, under 70% recorded once. This record belongs to a study of cytotoxic CD8 clonotypes in ibrutinib-treated CLL. Notes on the study in general: Clonality went up at the time of ibrutinib response, stayed stable in sustained remission, and later dropped back toward its baseline level at progression.

Sequenced material: PBMCs, taken after 36 months of ibrutinib treatment. The sequence came from a human donor with chronic lymphocytic leukemia.

The CDR3 nucleotides are TGCGCCAGCAGCCAGGGACAGGGATATCAGCCCCAGCATTTT. Translating gives CASSQGQGYQPQHF. V gene TRBV4-1 combines with J gene TRBJ1-5; 9 bases fit TRBD1. Trimming at V came to 3 bases and at J to 5 bases, leaving 2 bases not matched to a gene. This CDR3 contains 14 residues. Per germline, CDR1 MGHRA and CDR2 YSYEKL.